This T cell receptor (beta chain) was documented in a study of T-cell memory formation after mild COVID-19. Study-wide results and limits: Mostly located in CM and EM were contracting CD4+ clones, with contracting CD8+ clones located in EMRA. Memory sampled before infection contained some responding clones, suggesting cross-reactive memory joined.

V shed 3 bases, J shed 3 bases, and the junction held 9 bases outside the gene matches. Germline CDR1 reads SGHTA; CDR2 reads FQGNSA. This CDR3 has 18 residues. After 5'RACE with constant-segment primers, TCR alpha and TCR beta cDNA libraries carrying sample barcodes and UMIs were obtained. TCRdb analysed the 5' RACE reads with MiXCR anew, one entry per CDR3 protein. The repertoire consists of roughly 180,000 distinct CDR3 sequences, with about 9.9% occurring once and the leading ten covering 3.5% to 4%. Notes on this clonotype: The antigen is undetermined.

The receptor's source is a man between 18 and 35 years old who had mild COVID-19 (a few samples of this study predate the infection). Cell type and time point are not known. The sequenced sample consisted of PBMCs or a T cell subset sorted from them (not recorded which). This chain uses TRBV7-2 with TRBJ1-4, with TRBD1 matching over 11 bases. CDR3 protein: CASSFARDRGTANEKLFF. The CDR3 DNA is TGTGCCAGCAGCTTCGCGCGGGACAGGGGGACGGCTAATGAAAAACTGTTTTTT.